This T cell receptor (beta chain) stems from a study of blood T cells in healthy people across ages. A sample-barcoded 5' primer and a J-beta primer mix were used in a second PCR of roughly 7 to 11 cycles. In TCRdb, the 5' RACE reads were re-called with MiXCR into one record per CDR3 protein. The table shows around 1,000,000 distinct CDR3 sequences, with less than 45% occurring only once. CDR1 and CDR2 from the germline V gene are SGHTA and FQGNSA. This CDR3 is 14 amino acids long. V was cut by 7 bases and J by 4 bases, with 16 bases left in between. The specimen was blood. This chain links TRBV7-2 with TRBJ1-2, with D tentatively TRBD1 (6 bases). The source is a young man in good health. The CDR3 DNA reads TGTGCCAGCACTATTCGGGGGCGCATCTATGGCTACACCTTC. Translated, it gives CASTIRGRIYGYTF.